The 18 T cell receptor beta chains below all came from one sample that was sequenced in a study of blood T cell repertoires in COVID-19. TCRdb keeps only in-frame clones here, not all; method: immunoSEQ multiplex PCR. This table has roughly 96,000 clones, roughly 87% appearing once. The sequenced sample consisted of peripheral blood. The receptors shown here come from a man at least 80 years old with acute or convalescent COVID-19.

The rearrangement links TRBV6-2 or TRBV6-3 to TRBJ1-5, with D possibly matching TRBD1 (5 bases). Trimming took off 5 bases at V and 0 bases at J, with 8 bases between the two ends. The germline V gene has CDR1 MNHEY and CDR2 SVGEGT. The length of the CDR3 is 14 residues. CDR3 DNA sequence: TGTGCCAGCAGTCTACAGGATAGCAATCAGCCCCAGCATTTT. It translates to CASSLQDSNQPQHF.

On this clone: Germline is not matched at one junction end, which may reflect a read error. The chain recombines TRBV7-7 with TRBJ2-7, with TRBD2 matching 8 bases. CDR3 length: 13 amino acids. Germline CDR1 reads SSHAT; CDR2 reads FNYEAQ (reference sequence). DNA of the CDR3: TGTGCTAGCAGCTTAGAGGCGGGGGGCGAGCAGTACTTC. This encodes CASSLEAGGEQYF.

A few counts support this clone. The genes are TRBV29-1 and TRBJ2-7, with TRBD1 matching 7 bases. From germline, CDR1 is SQVTM and CDR2 ANQGSEA. V lost 0 bases and J lost 2; bases outside the gene matches: 1. The CDR3 spans 13 residues. Written as DNA, the CDR3 is TGCAGCGTTGAAGACGGGACAGCCTACGAGCAGTACTTC. Its protein product is CSVEDGTAYEQYF.

The rearrangement uses TRBV7-2 and TRBJ1-3, with D maybe TRBD1 (6 bases). V was pared by 1 base and J by 7 bases, with 14 bases between. This CDR3 has 15 amino acids. CDR1 and CDR2 (germline): SGHTA, FQGNSA. In DNA, the CDR3 is TGTGCCAGCAGCTTAGTTGCGGGGGGGCGGAACACCATATATTTT. Translation: CASSLVAGGRNTIYF.

The chain couples TRBV9 to TRBJ1-2; no clear D gene. The germline CDR1 and CDR2 sequences are SGDLS and YYNGEE. The CDR3 is 15 residues long. Deletions cut 3 bases from V and 4 bases from J, with 16 bases between. CDR3 sequence reads: CASSARGSQRYGYTF. In nucleotides, the CDR3 is TGTGCCAGCAGCGCCAGAGGGAGCCAGCGCTATGGCTACACCTTC.

The V call is TRBV5-1, the J call TRBJ2-7, with a possible D match to TRBD2 (6 bases). Trimming removed 0 bases from V and 5 bases from J, with 18 bases in between. The germline V gene encodes CDR1 SGHRS and CDR2 YFSETQ. The CDR3 extends over 16 amino acids. The CDR3 is CASSLEGLMPFHEQYF. The CDR3 DNA is TGCGCCAGCAGCTTGGAGGGACTTATGCCATTCCACGAGCAGTACTTC.

The gene calls are TRBV7-6 and TRBJ2-1, with TRBD1 matching 11 bases. Germline CDR1 reads SGHVS; CDR2 reads FNYEAQ. J lost 8 bases, V lost 1 base, and 10 bases had no gene match. The CDR3 contains 17 residues. DNA for the CDR3: TGTGCCAGCAGCTTAGGAGCTGGACAGGGGGCGGGGGATGAGCAGTTCTTC. This gives the protein CASSLGAGQGAGDEQFF.

This clone was found a few times. The V and J genes are TRBV11-2 and TRBJ2-2; 15 bases line up with TRBD2. Trimming at V came to 5 bases and at J to 7 bases, leaving 5 bases not matched to a gene. The CDR3 is 16 residues long. Germline lookup yields CDR1 SGHAT and CDR2 FQNNGV. The CDR3 coding sequence is TGTGCCAGCAGCACCGGACTAGCGGGAGGGGGCGGGGAGCTGTTTTTT. Protein product: CASSTGLAGGGGELFF. The full variable domain, completed using reference TRBV11-2 and TRBJ2-2, is EAGVAQSPRYKIIEKRQSVAFWCNPISGHATLYWYQQILGQGPKLLIQFQNNGVVDDSQLPKDRFSAERLKGVDSTLKIQPAKLEDSAVYLCASSTGLAGGGGELFFGEGSRLTVL.

The chain combines TRBV29-1 with TRBJ2-3; D remains unclear. V was clipped by 3 bases and J by 0 bases, with 10 bases between them. This CDR3 is 14 amino acids long. Germline CDR1 and CDR2: SQVTM and ANQGSEA. The CDR3: CSVEENPSTDTQYF. DNA for the CDR3: TGCAGCGTTGAGGAGAATCCTAGCACAGATACGCAGTATTTT.

The chain carries TRBV28 and TRBJ1-2; TRBD1 matches at 7 bases. J gave up 2 bases and V 5 bases, and 11 bases lay outside the gene matches. This CDR3 is built from 16 residues. Germline V gene lookup returns CDR1 MDHEN and CDR2 SYDVKM. CDR3 nucleotides: TGTGCCAGCAGTCCCCCCCGACAGGGCTTCAACTATGGCTACACCTTC. It codes for CASSPPRQGFNYGYTF.

This clone has just one count. This chain links TRBV14 with TRBJ2-3; no clear D gene. The CDR3 contains 12 residues. Between the trimmed V and J ends, which lost 3 bases and 10 bases, there was a span of 11 bases. Germline V CDR1 and CDR2: SGHDN, FVKESK. CDR3 residues: CASSQTPDAQYF. The CDR3 coding sequence is TGTGCCAGCAGCCAGACACCCGACGCGCAGTATTTT.

The chain has TRBV6-6 and TRBJ1-2, with D maybe TRBD1 (5 bases). This CDR3 spans 15 amino acids. CDR1 is MNHNY and CDR2 is SVGAGI in the germline V gene (reference sequence). V was clipped by 4 bases and J by 2 bases, with 14 bases between them. The CDR3 coding sequence is TGTGCCAGCAGTTTTTCCGGGACTCCAAACTATGGCTACACCTTC. Residues: CASSFSGTPNYGYTF.

V gene TRBV28 combines with J gene TRBJ1-2; 8 nucleotides line up with TRBD1. There are 14 residues in the CDR3. The junction had 8 bases not matched to a gene; V was cut back by 6 bases and J by 5 bases. CDR1 is MDHEN, CDR2 SYDVKM, per germline. The CDR3 DNA sequence: TGTGCCAGCAGCTATGGGACAGGAGCTTATGGCTACACCTTC. Its translation: CASSYGTGAYGYTF.

CDR3 amino acids: CASSLQTSVQETQYF. Written as DNA, the CDR3 is TGTGCCAGCAGCTTACAAACTAGCGTCCAAGAGACCCAGTACTTC. This chain uses TRBV7-2 with TRBJ2-5; 7 bases line up with TRBD2. Per the germline V gene, CDR1 is SGHTA and CDR2 is FQGNSA. CDR3 length: 15 residues. The ends lost 2 bases at V and 1 base at J; junction bases unmatched: 4.

The V and J genes are TRBV6-5 and TRBJ2-5; D is perhaps TRBD1 (7 bases). Looked up from germline, CDR1 is MNHEY and CDR2 is SVGAGI. Trimming pared 6 bases from V and 1 base from J, leaving 15 bases between. There are 15 residues in the CDR3. CDR3 sequence reads: CASRRDRILQETQYF. In DNA, the CDR3 is TGTGCCAGCAGGCGGGACAGAATACTCCAAGAGACCCAGTACTTC.

The chain recombines TRBV10-3 with TRBJ1-4; 9 bases are a match to TRBD1. CDR1 is ENHRY and CDR2 is SYGVKD in the germline V gene. This CDR3 has 14 residues. After removal of 5 bases from V and 7 bases from J, the junction contained 5 bases not matched to a gene. The CDR3 protein is CAISTGTGSEKLFF. CDR3 bases: TGTGCCATCAGTACCGGGACAGGGAGTGAAAAACTGTTTTTT.

The V gene is TRBV7-2, the J gene TRBJ2-4; TRBD1 is a possible D gene (7 bases). This CDR3 is built from 16 residues. V was clipped by 3 bases and J by 5 bases, with 17 bases between them. CDR1 and CDR2 (germline): SGHTA, FQGNSA. CDR3 in amino acids: CASSLVQGGPENIQYF. The CDR3 nucleotides are TGTGCCAGCAGCTTGGTCCAGGGGGGCCCGGAAAACATTCAGTACTTC.

This chain connects TRBV5-1 to TRBJ2-2; no clear D gene. CDR3 length: 16 amino acids. Germline V lookup: CDR1 SGHRS, CDR2 YFSETQ. Deletions cut 0 bases from V and 0 bases from J, with 9 bases between. The CDR3 spells CASSLDGQANTGELFF. The CDR3 DNA sequence: TGCGCCAGCAGCTTGGACGGCCAGGCGAACACCGGGGAGCTGTTTTTT.